This record concerns one T cell receptor beta chain sequence. Its antigen remains unidentified. TCRdb keeps only in-frame clones here, not all; method: immunoSEQ multiplex PCR. This listing includes about 140,000 clones. This entry comes from a study of T cell responses to AZD1222 COVID-19 vaccine. Study-level findings and limits: Baseline serostatus was positive in only a handful of AZD1222 recipients. Females made up more of the donors, who were largely white British, and clonal diversity may have come out too low. Repertoire collection took place solely once the T cell response had peaked. Across spike, vaccine-associated CD4 TCRs were found, dominant at 160-218 and 743-854.

CDR1 SGHRS and CDR2 YFSETQ come from the germline V gene. This CDR3 contains 16 residues. V trimming: 0 bases; J trimming: 0 bases; junction bases outside the gene matches: 6. This chain links TRBV5-1 with TRBJ2-7; TRBD2 matches 7 bases. What was sequenced was peripheral blood. This receptor was taken from an adult in good health. Here the CDR3 DNA reads TGCGCCAGCAGCTTGGTCTCGGGGGGTAGCTCCTACGAGCAGTACTTC. Translated, it gives CASSLVSGGSSYEQYF. Combining the CDR3 with reference TRBV5-1 and TRBJ2-7 gives the whole variable domain KAGVTQTPRYLIKTRGQQVTLSCSPISGHRSVSWYQQTPGQGLQFLFEYFSETQRNKGNFPGRFSGRQFSNSRSEMNVSTLELGDSALYLCASSLVSGGSSYEQYFGPGTRLTVT.